A selection of T cell receptor beta chains follows, all from one sample in a study of CD8+ T cells in alopecia areata. Clones were sequenced by immunoSEQ multiplex PCR, and TCRdb holds only the in-frame ones, with some missing. The repertoire holds 130,000 to 150,000 clones, 45% to 60% seen once, with about 6.4% in the top ten. The sample taken for sequencing was CD4+ T cells sorted from blood. These receptors came from a human donor with alopecia areata. Both conserved end residues are part of each CDR3. A D gene is named only where the DNA matches it firmly. Size values are once, few and many counts, or a class for expanded clones, and some rows have none.

j_call	clone_size	v_call	d_call	cdr3_aa	cdr3_nt
TRBJ1-2	.	TRBV18	.	CASSPLQDDYGYTF	TGTGCCAGCTCACCTCTCCAAGACGACTATGGCTACACCTTC
TRBJ2-7	.	TRBV6-5	TRBD2	CASSYSPPSGRAEQYF	TGTGCCAGCAGTTACTCTCCCCCTAGCGGGAGGGCCGAGCAGTACTTC
TRBJ2-5	few	TRBV27	.	CASSRGTPLQETQYF	TGTGCCAGCAGCAGGGGCACACCACTCCAAGAGACCCAGTACTTC
TRBJ2-4	.	TRBV11-2	.	CASSFLKNIQYF	TGTGCCAGCAGCTTTCTCAAAAACATTCAGTACTTC
TRBJ1-1	.	TRBV29-1	TRBD1	CSVATGMNTEAFF	TGCAGCGTCGCGACAGGGATGAACACTGAAGCTTTCTTT
TRBJ2-5	.	TRBV5-1	.	CASSFRPQETQYF	TGCGCCAGCAGCTTTCGACCTCAAGAGACCCAGTACTTC
TRBJ1-1	.	TRBV5-1	.	CASSSSWTMEAFF	TGCGCCAGCAGCTCTTCGTGGACAATGGAAGCTTTCTTT
TRBJ2-5	.	TRBV28	.	CASTEAHQETQYF	TGTGCCAGCACCGAGGCCCACCAAGAGACCCAGTACTTC
TRBJ2-5	.	TRBV5-1	TRBD2	CASSSAWTSGTLGETQYF	TGCGCCAGCAGCTCCGCCTGGACTAGCGGGACGTTAGGGGAGACCCAGTACTTC
TRBJ2-6	.	TRBV29-1	.	CSVGAGIGISGANVLTF	TGCAGCGTTGGGGCGGGGATTGGGATATCTGGGGCCAACGTCCTGACTTTC
TRBJ1-1	.	TRBV29-1	.	CSVEGGLEAFF	TGCAGCGTTGAGGGGGGGTTAGAAGCTTTCTTT
TRBJ1-5	.	TRBV27	.	CASSFTGPGDQPQHF	TGTGCCAGCAGCTTCACAGGGCCGGGCGATCAGCCCCAGCATTTT
TRBJ2-2	few	TRBV4-1	TRBD1	CASSQGTGTANTGELFF	TGCGCCAGCAGCCAAGGCACCGGGACAGCGAACACCGGGGAGCTGTTTTTT
TRBJ2-1	.	TRBV2	TRBD2	CASRETSGRGGEQFF	TGTGCCAGCAGAGAAACAAGCGGGAGGGGCGGTGAGCAGTTCTTC
TRBJ2-2	.	TRBV29-1	TRBD1	CSVEEGQGGLRNTGELFF	TGCAGCGTTGAAGAAGGACAGGGGGGGCTTCGGAACACCGGGGAGCTGTTTTTT
TRBJ1-5	.	TRBV6-5	.	CASRNRVDQPQHF	TGTGCCAGCAGAAACAGGGTTGATCAGCCCCAGCATTTT
TRBJ2-1	.	TRBV27	TRBD2	CASSSAREGPEDEQFF	TGTGCCAGCAGTTCGGCCCGGGAGGGCCCTGAGGATGAGCAGTTCTTC
TRBJ2-1	.	TRBV7-9	TRBD2	CASSSSLAGGLLNEQFF	TGTGCCAGCAGCTCCTCACTAGCGGGAGGGCTTCTGAATGAGCAGTTCTTC
TRBJ1-3	.	TRBV11-1	.	CASSTRGATGNTIYF	TGTGCCAGCAGTACTCGCGGGGCCACCGGAAACACCATATATTTT
TRBJ2-7	.	TRBV11-2	.	CASSLLRSTGSYEQYF	TGTGCCAGCAGCTTGCTACGATCGACAGGCTCCTACGAGCAGTACTTC
TRBJ2-3	.	TRBV9	.	CASSFGRGGLFTDTQYF	TGTGCCAGCAGCTTCGGGCGGGGCGGACTCTTCACAGATACGCAGTATTTT
TRBJ1-1	few	TRBV23-1	.	CASSDTGHGNTEAFF	TGCGCCAGCAGCGACACCGGACATGGGAACACTGAAGCTTTCTTT
TRBJ1-1	few	TRBV29-1	.	CSARQVNTEAFF	TGCAGCGCCCGACAGGTGAACACTGAAGCTTTCTTT
TRBJ2-3	few	TRBV13	TRBD2	CASSLSETSGPDTQYF	TGTGCCAGCAGCTTATCCGAGACTAGCGGGCCAGATACGCAGTATTTT
TRBJ1-1	.	TRBV6-5	.	CASTRGTEAFF	TGTGCCAGCACGAGGGGAACTGAAGCTTTCTTT
TRBJ1-1	once	TRBV14	TRBD1	CASSDSGTGRRSTEAFF	TGTGCCAGCAGTGACTCCGGGACAGGGCGGCGGAGCACTGAAGCTTTCTTT
TRBJ2-7	few	TRBV5-6	.	CASSPRQAYEQYF	TGTGCCAGCAGCCCTAGGCAGGCCTACGAGCAGTACTTC
TRBJ2-1	.	TRBV29-1	.	CSVEVGGMGLSSLYNEQFF	TGCAGCGTTGAGGTTGGGGGCATGGGGTTGAGCTCCCTATACAATGAGCAGTTCTTC
TRBJ1-2	many	TRBV28	TRBD1	CASSLLVRGHGYTF	TGTGCCAGCAGTTTATTGGTCAGGGGGCATGGCTACACCTTC
TRBJ1-2	.	TRBV27	TRBD1	CASSLTLKTGANYGYTF	TGTGCCAGCAGTTTAACGCTAAAGACAGGGGCGAACTATGGCTACACCTTC
TRBJ2-3	.	TRBV2	.	CASSLQGRGTDTQYF	TGTGCCAGCAGCCTACAGGGCAGAGGCACAGATACGCAGTATTTT
TRBJ1-1	.	TRBV5-6	TRBD1	CASSLYQGGTEAFF	TGTGCCAGCAGCTTGTATCAGGGGGGCACTGAAGCTTTCTTT
TRBJ2-7	.	TRBV28	TRBD2	CAGKGLATYEQYF	TGTGCCGGGAAAGGACTAGCAACCTACGAGCAGTACTTC
TRBJ1-5	.	TRBV5-8	.	CASSKGTDSNQPQHF	TGTGCCAGCAGCAAGGGGACGGATAGCAATCAGCCCCAGCATTTT
TRBJ2-4	.	TRBV2	.	CASWLGLPRNIQYF	TGTGCCAGCTGGCTAGGCCTGCCGCGAAACATTCAGTACTTC
TRBJ1-4	.	TRBV5-1	.	CASSLRPATNEKLFF	TGCGCCAGCAGCCTACGACCCGCAACTAATGAAAAACTGTTTTTT